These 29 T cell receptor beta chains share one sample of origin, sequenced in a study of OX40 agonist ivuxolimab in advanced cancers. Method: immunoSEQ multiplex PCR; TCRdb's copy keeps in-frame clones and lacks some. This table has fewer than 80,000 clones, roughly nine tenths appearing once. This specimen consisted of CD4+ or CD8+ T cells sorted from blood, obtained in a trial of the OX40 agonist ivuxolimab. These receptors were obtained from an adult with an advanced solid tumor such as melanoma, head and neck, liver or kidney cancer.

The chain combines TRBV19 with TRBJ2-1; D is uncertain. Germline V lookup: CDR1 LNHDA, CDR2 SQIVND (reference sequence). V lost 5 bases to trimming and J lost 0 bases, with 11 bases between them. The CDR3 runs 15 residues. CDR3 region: CASSVQVSSYNEQFF. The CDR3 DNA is TGTGCCAGTAGTGTCCAGGTATCCTCCTACAATGAGCAGTTCTTC.

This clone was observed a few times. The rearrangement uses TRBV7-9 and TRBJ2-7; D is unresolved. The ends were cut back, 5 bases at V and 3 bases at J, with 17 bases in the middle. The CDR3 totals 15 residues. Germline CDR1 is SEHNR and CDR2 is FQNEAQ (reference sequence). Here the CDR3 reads CASSHNTVLNYEQYF. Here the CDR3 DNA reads TGTGCCAGCAGCCATAACACCGTATTGAACTACGAGCAGTACTTC. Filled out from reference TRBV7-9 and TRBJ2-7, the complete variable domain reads DTGVSQNPRHKITKRGQNVTFRCDPISEHNRLYWYRQTLGQGPEFLTYFQNEAQLEKSRLLSDRFSAERPKGSFSTLEIQRTEQGDSAMYLCASSHNTVLNYEQYFGPGTRLTVT.

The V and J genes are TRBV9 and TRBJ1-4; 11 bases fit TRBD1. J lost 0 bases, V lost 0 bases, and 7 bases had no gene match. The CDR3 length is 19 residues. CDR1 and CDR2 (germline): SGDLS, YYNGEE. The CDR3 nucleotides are TGTGCCAGCAGCGTAGGGGACAGGGGGGCGAGTGCAACTAATGAAAAACTGTTTTTT. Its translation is CASSVGDRGASATNEKLFF.

The CDR3 sequence: CASLDDGGSNEQFF. CDR3 coding DNA: TGTGCCAGCCTTGATGACGGGGGATCCAATGAGCAGTTCTTC. The chain joins TRBV25-1 to TRBJ2-1, with a weak D call TRBD2 (6 bases). Germline-derived CDR1 and CDR2 are MGHDK and SYGVNS. Trimming took 8 bases from V and 6 from J, leaving 17 bases between them. The CDR3 consists of 14 residues.

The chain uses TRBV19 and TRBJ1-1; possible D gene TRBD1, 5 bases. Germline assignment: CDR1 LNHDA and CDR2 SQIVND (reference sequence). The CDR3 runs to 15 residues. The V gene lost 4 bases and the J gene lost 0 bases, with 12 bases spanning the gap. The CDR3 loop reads CASSTERGVNTEAFF. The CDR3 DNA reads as TGTGCCAGTAGTACCGAGAGGGGAGTGAACACTGAAGCTTTCTTT.

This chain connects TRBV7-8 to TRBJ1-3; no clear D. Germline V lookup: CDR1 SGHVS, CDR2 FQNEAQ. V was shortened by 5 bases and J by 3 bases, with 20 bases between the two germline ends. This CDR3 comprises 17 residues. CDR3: CASSPIKGEGHGNTIYF. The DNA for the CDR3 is TGTGCCAGCAGCCCGATAAAGGGAGAAGGGCATGGAAACACCATATATTTT.

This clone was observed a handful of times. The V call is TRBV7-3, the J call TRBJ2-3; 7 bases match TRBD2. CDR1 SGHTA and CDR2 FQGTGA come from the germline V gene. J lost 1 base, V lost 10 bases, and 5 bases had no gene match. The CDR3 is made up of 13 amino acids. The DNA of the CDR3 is TGTGCCACCTATAGCGGGCGCACAGATACGCAGTATTTT. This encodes CATYSGRTDTQYF.

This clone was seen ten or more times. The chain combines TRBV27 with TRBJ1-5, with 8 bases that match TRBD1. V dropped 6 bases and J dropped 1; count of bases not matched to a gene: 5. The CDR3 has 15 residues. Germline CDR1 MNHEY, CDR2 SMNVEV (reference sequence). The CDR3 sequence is CASRQGQASNQPQHF. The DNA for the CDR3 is TGTGCCAGCAGGCAGGGACAGGCGAGCAATCAGCCCCAGCATTTT.

The CDR3 nucleotides read TGTGCCAGCAGTTTGGGTTTGGACAGCCAGTACTTC. Translated, it gives CASSLGLDSQYF. The rearrangement uses TRBV28 and TRBJ2-7, with D tentatively TRBD1 (6 bases). V dropped 3 bases and J dropped 10 bases, with 13 bases sitting between them. CDR1 is MDHEN, CDR2 SYDVKM, per germline. The length of the CDR3 is 12 residues.

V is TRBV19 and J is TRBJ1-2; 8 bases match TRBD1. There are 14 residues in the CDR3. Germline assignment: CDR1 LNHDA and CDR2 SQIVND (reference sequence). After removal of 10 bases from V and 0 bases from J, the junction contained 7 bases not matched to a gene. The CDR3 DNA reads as TGTGCCAAGAGGGGACAGGAGGCTAACTATGGCTACACCTTC. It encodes CAKRGQEANYGYTF.

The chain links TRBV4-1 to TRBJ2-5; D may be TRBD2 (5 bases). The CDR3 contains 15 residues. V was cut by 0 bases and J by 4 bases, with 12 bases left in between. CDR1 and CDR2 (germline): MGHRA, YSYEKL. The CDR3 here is CASSQDGIVGETQYF. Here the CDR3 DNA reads TGCGCCAGCAGCCAAGACGGGATAGTGGGAGAGACCCAGTACTTC.

This chain's CDR3 is CASSQDTGLFYEQYF. CDR3 nucleotides: TGCGCCAGCAGCCAGGATACCGGACTTTTCTACGAGCAGTACTTC. This chain uses TRBV4-3 with TRBJ2-7, with a tentative D call TRBD2 (5 bases). This CDR3 is built from 15 residues. Germline V lookup: CDR1 LGHNA, CDR2 YSLEER. V lost 3 bases, J lost 3 bases, and 15 bases lay in between.

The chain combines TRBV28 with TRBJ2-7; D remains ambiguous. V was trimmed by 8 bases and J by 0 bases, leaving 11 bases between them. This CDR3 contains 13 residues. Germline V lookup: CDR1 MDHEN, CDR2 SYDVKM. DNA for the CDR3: TGTGCCAGCGGGTTAGGGTCCTCCTACGAGCAGTACTTC. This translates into CASGLGSSYEQYF.

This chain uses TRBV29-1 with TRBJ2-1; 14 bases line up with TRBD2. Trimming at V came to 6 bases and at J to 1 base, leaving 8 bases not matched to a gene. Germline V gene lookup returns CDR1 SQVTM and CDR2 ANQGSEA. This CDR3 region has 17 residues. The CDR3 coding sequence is TGCAGCGTGGGGACTAGCGGGAGTTATGTGTCCTACAATGAGCAGTTCTTC. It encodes CSVGTSGSYVSYNEQFF.

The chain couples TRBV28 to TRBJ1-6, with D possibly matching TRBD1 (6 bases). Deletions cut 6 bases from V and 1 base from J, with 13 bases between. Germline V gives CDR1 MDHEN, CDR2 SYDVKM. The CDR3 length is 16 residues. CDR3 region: CASRSRDISYNSPLHF. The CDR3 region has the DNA TGTGCCAGCAGATCCCGGGACATTTCCTATAATTCACCCCTCCACTTT.

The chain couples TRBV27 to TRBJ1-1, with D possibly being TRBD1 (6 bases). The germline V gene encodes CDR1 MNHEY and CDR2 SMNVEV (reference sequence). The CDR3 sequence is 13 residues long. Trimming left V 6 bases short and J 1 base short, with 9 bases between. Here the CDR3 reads CASRQGRNTEAFF. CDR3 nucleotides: TGTGCCAGCAGACAGGGACGGAACACTGAAGCTTTCTTT.

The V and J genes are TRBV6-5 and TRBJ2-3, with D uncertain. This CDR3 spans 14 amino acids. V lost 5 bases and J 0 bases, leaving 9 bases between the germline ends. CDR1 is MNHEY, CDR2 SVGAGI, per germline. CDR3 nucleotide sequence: TGTGCCAGCAGTCTTGGACCTAGCACAGATACGCAGTATTTT. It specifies CASSLGPSTDTQYF.

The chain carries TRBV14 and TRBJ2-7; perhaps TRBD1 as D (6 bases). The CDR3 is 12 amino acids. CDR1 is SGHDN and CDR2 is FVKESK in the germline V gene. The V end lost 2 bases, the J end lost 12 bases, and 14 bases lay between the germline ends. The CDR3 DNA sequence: TGTGCCAGCAGCCAAACGACAGGCCCGTCGTACTTC. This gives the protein CASSQTTGPSYF.

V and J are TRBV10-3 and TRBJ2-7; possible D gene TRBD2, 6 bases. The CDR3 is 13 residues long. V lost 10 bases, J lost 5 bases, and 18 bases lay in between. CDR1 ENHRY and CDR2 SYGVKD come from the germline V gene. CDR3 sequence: CASKGGEDHEQYF. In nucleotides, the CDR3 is TGTGCCAGCAAAGGAGGGGAGGACCACGAGCAGTACTTC.

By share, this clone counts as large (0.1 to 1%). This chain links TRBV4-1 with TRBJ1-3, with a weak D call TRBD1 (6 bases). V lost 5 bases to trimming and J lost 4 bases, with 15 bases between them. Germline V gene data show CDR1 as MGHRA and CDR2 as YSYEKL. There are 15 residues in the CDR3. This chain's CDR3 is CASSVTRGAGNTIYF. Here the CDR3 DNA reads TGCGCCAGCAGCGTAACTCGGGGGGCCGGAAACACCATATATTTT.

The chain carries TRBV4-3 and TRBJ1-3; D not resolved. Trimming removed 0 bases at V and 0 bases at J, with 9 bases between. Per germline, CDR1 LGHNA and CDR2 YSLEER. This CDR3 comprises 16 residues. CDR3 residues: CASSQDQPGSGNTIYF. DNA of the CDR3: TGCGCCAGCAGCCAAGATCAACCGGGCTCTGGAAACACCATATATTTT.

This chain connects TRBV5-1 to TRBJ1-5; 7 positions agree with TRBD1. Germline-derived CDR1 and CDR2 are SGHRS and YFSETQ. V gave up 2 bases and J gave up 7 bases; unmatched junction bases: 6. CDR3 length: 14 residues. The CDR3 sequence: CASSLTGERQPQHF. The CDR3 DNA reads TGCGCCAGCAGCTTAACAGGGGAGCGCCAGCCCCAGCATTTT.

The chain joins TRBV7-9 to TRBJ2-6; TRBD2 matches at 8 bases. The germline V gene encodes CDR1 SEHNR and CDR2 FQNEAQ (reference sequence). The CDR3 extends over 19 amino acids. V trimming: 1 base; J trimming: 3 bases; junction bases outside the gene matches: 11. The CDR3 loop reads CASSLGPSGGVSGANVLTF. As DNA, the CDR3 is TGTGCCAGCAGCTTAGGGCCCTCCGGGGGGGTGAGTGGGGCCAACGTCCTGACTTTC.

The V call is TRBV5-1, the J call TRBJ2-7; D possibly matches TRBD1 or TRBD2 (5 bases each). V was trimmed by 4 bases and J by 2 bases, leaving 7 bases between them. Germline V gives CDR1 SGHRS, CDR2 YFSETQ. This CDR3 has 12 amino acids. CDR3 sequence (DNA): TGCGCCAGCAGCGGGGGAGCCTACGAGCAGTACTTC. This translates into CASSGGAYEQYF.

In nucleotides, the CDR3 is TGTGCCAGCAGTTACTCTACAGGGGAGGTTAATGAAAAACTGTTTTTT. Amino acids: CASSYSTGEVNEKLFF. The chain uses TRBV6-5 and TRBJ1-4, with 7 bases fitting TRBD1. This CDR3 has 16 residues. Trimming at V came to 0 bases and at J to 4 bases, leaving 5 bases not matched to a gene. Germline CDR1 is MNHEY and CDR2 is SVGAGI.

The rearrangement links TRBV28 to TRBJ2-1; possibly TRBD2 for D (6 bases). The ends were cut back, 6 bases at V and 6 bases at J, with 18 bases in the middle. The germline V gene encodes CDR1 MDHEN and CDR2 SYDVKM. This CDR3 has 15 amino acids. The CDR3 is CASRPPGETSNEQFF. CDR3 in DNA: TGTGCCAGCAGACCCCCGGGAGAAACGAGCAATGAGCAGTTCTTC.

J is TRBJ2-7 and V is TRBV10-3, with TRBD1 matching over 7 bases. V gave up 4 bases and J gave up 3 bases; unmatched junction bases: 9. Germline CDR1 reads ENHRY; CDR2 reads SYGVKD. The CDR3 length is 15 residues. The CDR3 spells CAISGEGAYLYEQYF. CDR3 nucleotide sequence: TGTGCCATCAGTGGCGAGGGGGCCTACCTCTACGAGCAGTACTTC.

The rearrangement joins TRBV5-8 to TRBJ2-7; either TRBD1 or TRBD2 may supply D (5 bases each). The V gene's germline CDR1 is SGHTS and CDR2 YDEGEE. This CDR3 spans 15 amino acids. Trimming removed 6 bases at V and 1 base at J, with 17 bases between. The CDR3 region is CASTAGTWESYEQYF. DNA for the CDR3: TGTGCCAGCACCGCCGGGACGTGGGAATCCTACGAGCAGTACTTC.

CDR3 amino acids: CASSPPVSTDTQYF. CDR3 coding DNA: TGTGCCAGCTCACCACCGGTTAGCACAGATACGCAGTATTTT. V usage is TRBV18 and J usage is TRBJ2-3; no definite D call. Looked up from germline, CDR1 is KGHSH and CDR2 is LQKENI. The V gene lost 0 bases and the J gene lost 0 bases, with 4 bases spanning the gap. The CDR3 totals 14 residues.